This passage covers 16 T cell receptor beta chains from one sample sequenced in a study of cytomegalovirus exposure and HLA in healthy donors. A multiplex PCR was run with 60 Vbeta primers and 13 Jbeta primers. Produced via immunoSEQ multiplex PCR; TCRdb's table is partial and in-frame only. The repertoire holds 100,000 or so clones, roughly an eighth seen once, with around 16% in the top ten. Material: PBMCs. All receptors come from a man in his forties or fifties in good health and CMV-seropositive.

This clone was counted a few times. The chain is built from TRBV1 and TRBJ2-7; the table calls TRBD2, which could not be checked here. TRBV1 is tagged as a pseudogene. The CDR3 length is 14 residues. This CDR3 is CTSSPTSGTHEQYF. CDR3 in DNA: TGCACCAGCAGCCCTACTAGCGGGACCCACGAGCAGTACTTC.

The genes are TRBV5-1 and TRBJ1-6; 8 bases fit TRBD1. Germline CDR1 reads SGHRS; CDR2 reads YFSETQ. This CDR3 is built from 18 residues. Trimming removed 4 bases from V and 1 base from J; junction bases left unmatched: 10. CDR3 protein: CASSKTGVLGSYNSPLHF. Here the CDR3 DNA reads TGCGCCAGCAGCAAGACAGGGGTATTAGGGTCCTATAATTCACCCCTCCACTTT.

The chain is built from TRBV7-9 and TRBJ2-5; 7 bases are shared with TRBD2. The CDR3 totals 13 residues. Trimming cost V 5 bases and J 5 bases; bases outside gene matches: 5. CDR1 SEHNR and CDR2 FQNEAQ come from the germline V gene (reference sequence). CDR3 sequence: CASSPTGGETQYF. CDR3 coding DNA: TGTGCCAGCAGCCCTACCGGGGGGGAGACCCAGTACTTC.

The rearrangement links TRBV5-6 to TRBJ1-2; 11 nucleotides align to TRBD1. This CDR3 is 15 amino acids long. Germline values: CDR1 SGHDT, CDR2 YYEEEE. J was trimmed by 4 bases and V by 4 bases; bases with no gene match: 6. The CDR3 protein is CASSRDRGRSYGYTF. DNA of the CDR3: TGTGCCAGCAGCCGGGACAGGGGGAGAAGCTATGGCTACACCTTC.

This clone was detected only a few times. The CDR3 region has the DNA TGTGCCAGCAGTTTACAGGACAGGGGGAACATTCAGTACTTC. It yields the protein CASSLQDRGNIQYF. This chain links TRBV28 with TRBJ2-4, with 10 positions matching TRBD1. V shed 2 bases, J shed 7 bases, and the junction held 2 bases outside the gene matches. The germline V gene encodes CDR1 MDHEN and CDR2 SYDVKM. The CDR3 totals 14 residues.

The chain links TRBV7-2 to TRBJ2-2; D perhaps matches TRBD1 (6 bases). In germline, CDR1 is SGHTA, CDR2 FQGNSA. The CDR3 covers 14 residues. The V end was cut by 8 bases, the J end by 6 bases, with 16 bases between. The CDR3 loop is CASEGRGSPGELFF. CDR3 nucleotide sequence: TGTGCCAGCGAGGGCAGGGGTTCACCCGGGGAGCTGTTTTTT.

This clone came up a few times. The J gene is TRBJ2-1, the V gene TRBV6-6; TRBD2 matches at 7 bases. This CDR3 has 15 amino acids. J gave up 7 bases and V 4 bases, and 10 bases lay outside the gene matches. Germline V gene sequence: CDR1 MNHNY, CDR2 SVGAGI (reference sequence). CDR3: CASSFGAGVGNEQFF. CDR3 DNA sequence: TGTGCCAGCAGTTTCGGGGCGGGAGTGGGTAATGAGCAGTTCTTC.

V is TRBV11-2 and J is TRBJ2-5; weak D call: TRBD2 (6 bases). CDR1 is SGHAT and CDR2 is FQNNGV in the germline V gene. The CDR3 is made up of 15 amino acids. Trimming removed 4 bases at V and 4 bases at J, with 16 bases between. In DNA form, the CDR3 reads TGTGCCAGCAGCTACTCAGCGGGCTTACCAGAGACCCAGTACTTC. This sequence encodes CASSYSAGLPETQYF.

The chain recombines TRBV9 with TRBJ2-2; D call uncertain. The CDR3 covers 15 residues. Trimming took off 2 bases at V and 4 bases at J, with 12 bases between the two ends. Germline V gene lookup returns CDR1 SGDLS and CDR2 YYNGEE. The CDR3 DNA reads TGTGCCAGCAGCGTCAGGCCTGCACCCACCGGGGAGCTGTTTTTT. Its translation is CASSVRPAPTGELFF.

This clone was seen more than once but under ten times. V usage is TRBV9 and J usage is TRBJ2-3, with D maybe TRBD2 (6 bases). V was pared by 1 base and J by 5 bases, with 11 bases between. The V gene's germline CDR1 is SGDLS and CDR2 YYNGEE. This CDR3 has 14 amino acids. This CDR3 reads CASSVSWRGDTQYF. The CDR3 DNA reads as TGTGCCAGCAGCGTAAGCTGGAGGGGAGATACGCAGTATTTT.

The genes are TRBV11-2 and TRBJ1-5, with D perhaps TRBD1 (6 bases). Per germline, CDR1 SGHAT and CDR2 FQNNGV. V was trimmed by 6 bases and J by 4 bases, leaving 10 bases between them. The CDR3 runs 13 residues. The CDR3 loop reads CASSPDRNQPQHF. The CDR3 DNA follows: TGTGCCAGCAGTCCGGACAGAAATCAGCCCCAGCATTTT.

This clone was picked up a small number of times. The V call is TRBV5-1, the J call TRBJ2-5, with TRBD2 as a possible D gene (6 bases). V was shortened by 3 bases and J by 1 base, with 16 bases between the two germline ends. Germline V gene lookup returns CDR1 SGHRS and CDR2 YFSETQ. CDR3 length: 16 residues. The CDR3 reads CASSYSGDRLQETQYF. The CDR3 nucleotides are TGCGCCAGCAGCTATAGCGGTGACCGACTCCAAGAGACCCAGTACTTC.

This clone occurred once. Different DNA sequences within this sample yield the same CDR3. The J gene is TRBJ2-3, the V gene TRBV29-1; the match to TRBD1 covers 10 bases. V trimming: 5 bases; J trimming: 5 bases; junction bases outside the gene matches: 7. The CDR3 runs 14 residues. In germline, CDR1 is SQVTM, CDR2 ANQGSEA. The CDR3 protein is CSVWDRGGGDTQYF. The CDR3 nucleotides read TGCAGCGTTTGGGACAGGGGTGGAGGAGATACGCAGTATTTT.

The chain combines TRBV18 with TRBJ2-5; perhaps TRBD1 as D (6 bases). The CDR3 length is 15 residues. V was pared by 0 bases and J by 1 base, with 9 bases between. From germline, CDR1 is KGHSH and CDR2 LQKENI. CDR3: CASSPPTGLQETQYF. The CDR3 DNA reads as TGTGCCAGCTCACCACCGACAGGCCTCCAAGAGACCCAGTACTTC.

This clone was counted a few times. The chain recombines TRBV6-5 with TRBJ1-3, with TRBD1 matching 7 bases. Unmatched junction bases numbered 9, after V lost 5 bases and J lost 5 bases. The CDR3 contains 15 residues. Germline assignment: CDR1 MNHEY and CDR2 SVGAGI. The CDR3 DNA sequence: TGTGCCAGCAGTAGGGACAGCAAAGGGAGAAACACCATATATTTT. Protein sequence: CASSRDSKGRNTIYF.

This clone turned up a few times. The chain carries TRBV7-2 and TRBJ1-2; 10 positions agree with TRBD1. V trimming: 4 bases; J trimming: 8 bases; junction bases outside the gene matches: 10. This CDR3 has 15 amino acids. Per germline, CDR1 SGHTA and CDR2 FQGNSA. CDR3 sequence (DNA): TGTGCCAGCAGCTCCAGACAGGGGGCTAGTGGGGGCTACACCTTC. It is translated as CASSSRQGASGGYTF.